The 5 T cell receptor beta chains reported below all come from one sample, sequenced in a study of cytomegalovirus exposure and HLA in healthy donors. PCR primers comprised 60 Vbeta and 13 Jbeta primers. TCRdb's table, derived via immunoSEQ multiplex PCR, lists solely in-frame clones and lacks some. The sample includes approximately 120,000 clones, roughly 80% of them seen just once. The specimen sequenced was PBMCs. Source of these receptors: a young man in good health and CMV-seronegative.

This chain uses TRBV7-9 with TRBJ1-5; the D is unclear. CDR3 length: 12 amino acids. Germline-derived CDR1 and CDR2 are SEHNR and FQNEAQ (reference sequence). The V and J ends lost 3 bases and 6 bases respectively, with 6 bases between them. The CDR3 spells CASSLAGQPQHF. The CDR3 bases are TGTGCCAGCAGCTTGGCAGGTCAGCCCCAGCATTTT.

The V and J genes are TRBV10-3 and TRBJ2-7; maybe TRBD1 (5 bases). With 10 bases removed from V and 7 bases from J, the gap between germline ends came to 14 bases. CDR3 size: 11 residues. Germline lookup yields CDR1 ENHRY and CDR2 SYGVKD. DNA of the CDR3: TGTGCCACCATGGGGCCTGGTGAGCAGTACTTC. Translated: CATMGPGEQYF.

J is TRBJ2-7 and V is TRBV10-3, with 10 bases lining up with TRBD2. V lost 7 bases and J lost 6; bases outside the gene matches: 9. The CDR3 is 14 amino acids. In germline, CDR1 is ENHRY, CDR2 SYGVKD. This chain's CDR3 is CAIKGTSDSTEQYF. The CDR3 bases are TGTGCCATCAAGGGGACTAGCGACTCTACCGAGCAGTACTTC.

The rearrangement uses TRBV11-2 and TRBJ2-5; D may be TRBD2 (6 bases). CDR1 and CDR2 from the germline V gene are SGHAT and FQNNGV. The CDR3 covers 14 residues. V was pared by 5 bases and J by 1 base, with 11 bases between. CDR3 in amino acids: CASSAGTFQETQYF. CDR3 bases: TGTGCCAGCAGCGCGGGGACTTTCCAAGAGACCCAGTACTTC.

The V and J genes are TRBV2 and TRBJ2-1; a possible D gene is TRBD2 (6 bases). Germline CDR1 SNHLY, CDR2 FYNNEI. Trimming left V 6 bases short and J 6 bases short, with 15 bases between. The length of the CDR3 is 14 residues. The DNA for the CDR3 is TGTGCCAGCAGGAGGGAGGAGTTGGGCAATGAGCAGTTCTTC. This gives the protein CASRREELGNEQFF.